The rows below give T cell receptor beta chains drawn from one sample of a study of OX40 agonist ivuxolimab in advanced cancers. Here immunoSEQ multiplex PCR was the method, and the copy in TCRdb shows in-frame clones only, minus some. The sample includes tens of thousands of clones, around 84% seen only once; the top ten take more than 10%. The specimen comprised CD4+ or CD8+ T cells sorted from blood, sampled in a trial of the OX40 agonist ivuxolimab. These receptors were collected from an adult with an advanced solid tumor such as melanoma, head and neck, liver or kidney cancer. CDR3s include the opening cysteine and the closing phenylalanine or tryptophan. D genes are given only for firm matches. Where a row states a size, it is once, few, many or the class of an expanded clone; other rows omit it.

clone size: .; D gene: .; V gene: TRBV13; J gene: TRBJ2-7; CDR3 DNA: TGTGCCAGCAGCTTAGGCCTTTACAGCTTTAGAGGTGACGAGCAGTACTTC; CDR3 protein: CASSLGLYSFRGDEQYF
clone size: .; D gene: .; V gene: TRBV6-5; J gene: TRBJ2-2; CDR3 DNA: TGTGCCAGCAGTTACGCAGTTAGGGGGGCCGGGGAGCTGTTTTTT; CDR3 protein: CASSYAVRGAGELFF
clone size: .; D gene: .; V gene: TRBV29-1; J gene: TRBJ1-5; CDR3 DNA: TGCAGCGCCTCTTCGGACAATAGCAATCAGCCCCAGCATTTT; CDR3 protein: CSASSDNSNQPQHF
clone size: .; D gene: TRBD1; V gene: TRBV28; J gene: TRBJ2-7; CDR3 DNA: TGTGCCAGCAGTTCTAGGACAGGGGGAACTTACGAGCAGTACTTC; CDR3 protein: CASSSRTGGTYEQYF
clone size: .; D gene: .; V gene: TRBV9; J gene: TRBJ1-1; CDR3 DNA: TGTGCCAGCAGCGTCGGAAGGATATCGAACACTGAAGCTTTCTTT; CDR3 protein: CASSVGRISNTEAFF
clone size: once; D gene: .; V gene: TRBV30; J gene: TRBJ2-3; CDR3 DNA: TGTGCCTGGAGTCGACCGTCGTTTGGGGATACGCAGTATTTT; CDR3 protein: CAWSRPSFGDTQYF
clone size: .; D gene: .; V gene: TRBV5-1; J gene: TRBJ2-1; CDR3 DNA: TGCGCCAGCAGACTAAACTCAGGGGACTACAATGAGCAGTTCTTC; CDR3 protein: CASRLNSGDYNEQFF
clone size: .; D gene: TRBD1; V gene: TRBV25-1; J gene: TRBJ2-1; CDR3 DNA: TGTGCCAGCAGTCGACAGGGGGCGTACAATGAGCAGTTCTTC; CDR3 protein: CASSRQGAYNEQFF
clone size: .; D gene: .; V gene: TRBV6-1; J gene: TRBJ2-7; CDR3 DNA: TGTGCCAGCGGGGGTCTGGGCATAACCTACGAGCAGTACTTC; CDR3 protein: CASGGLGITYEQYF
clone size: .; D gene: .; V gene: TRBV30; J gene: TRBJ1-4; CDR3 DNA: TGTGCCTGGAACCGAGGGGTCGGGAATGAAAAACTGTTTTTT; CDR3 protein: CAWNRGVGNEKLFF
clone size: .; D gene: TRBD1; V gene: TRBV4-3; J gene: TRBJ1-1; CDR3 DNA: TGCGCCAGCAGCCAAACCCACTGGACAGGGGGAAACACTGAAGCTTTCTTT; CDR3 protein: CASSQTHWTGGNTEAFF
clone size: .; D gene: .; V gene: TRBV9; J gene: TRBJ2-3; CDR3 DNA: TGTGCCAGCAGCGTAGTAGGGGGGAGCCCAGATACGCAGTATTTT; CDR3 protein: CASSVVGGSPDTQYF
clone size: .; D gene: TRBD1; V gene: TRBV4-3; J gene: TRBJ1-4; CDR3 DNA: TGCGCCAGCAGCCTCGGGACAGGGGGCCGGACTAATGAAAAACTGTTTTTT; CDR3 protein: CASSLGTGGRTNEKLFF
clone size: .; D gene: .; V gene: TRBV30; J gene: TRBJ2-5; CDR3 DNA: TGTGCCTGGAATCGAGGCAGTGGGGGCCAAGAGACCCAGTACTTC; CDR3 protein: CAWNRGSGGQETQYF
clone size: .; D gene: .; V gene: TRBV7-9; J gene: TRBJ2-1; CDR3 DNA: TGTGCCAGCAGCTTTTATAGCTCCTACAATGAGCAGTTCTTC; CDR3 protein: CASSFYSSYNEQFF
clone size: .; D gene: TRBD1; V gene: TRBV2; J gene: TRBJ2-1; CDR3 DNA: TGTGCCAGCAGCGAAGTCTGGCAGGGGGCGAAGAATGAGCAGTTCTTC; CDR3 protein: CASSEVWQGAKNEQFF
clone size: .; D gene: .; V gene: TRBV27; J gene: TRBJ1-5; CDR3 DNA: TGTGCCAGCAGTTTATCGGGGGGGTCCTTCAATCAGCCCCAGCATTTT; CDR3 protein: CASSLSGGSFNQPQHF
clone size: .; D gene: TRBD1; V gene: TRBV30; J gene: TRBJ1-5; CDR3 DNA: TGTGCCCCTCACTGCGGACAGGGGGTCTGGGGCAATCAGCCCCAGCATTTT; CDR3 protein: CAPHCGQGVWGNQPQHF
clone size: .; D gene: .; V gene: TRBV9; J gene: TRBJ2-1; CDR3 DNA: TGTGCCAGCAGCGGAGAGCTGTATGAGCAGTTCTTC; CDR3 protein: CASSGELYEQFF
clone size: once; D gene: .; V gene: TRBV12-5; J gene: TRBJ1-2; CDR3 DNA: TGTGCTAGTGGTTACGGTTCAGGGGGCTACACCTTC; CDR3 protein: CASGYGSGGYTF
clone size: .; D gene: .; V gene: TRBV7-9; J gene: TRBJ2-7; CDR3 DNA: TGTGCCAGCAGCTCCCAGACCTCCTACGAGCAGTACTTC; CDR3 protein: CASSSQTSYEQYF
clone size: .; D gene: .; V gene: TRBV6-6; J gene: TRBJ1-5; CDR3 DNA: TGTGCCAGCAGTTACTCGCCTCGAAGGAACCAGCATTTT; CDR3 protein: CASSYSPRRNQHF
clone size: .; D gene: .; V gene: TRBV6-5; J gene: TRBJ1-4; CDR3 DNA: TGTGCCAGCAGTCCCGGGGAGGGTTCTGAAAAACTGTTTTTT; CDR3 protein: CASSPGEGSEKLFF
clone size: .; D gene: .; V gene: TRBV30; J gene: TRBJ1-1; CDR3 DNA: TGTGCCTGGAGTGTAATATCGGGAGGTGAAGCTTTCTTT; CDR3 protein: CAWSVISGGEAFF
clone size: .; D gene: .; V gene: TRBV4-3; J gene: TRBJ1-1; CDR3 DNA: TGCGCCAGCAGCCAAAGGGGGGAGAACACTGAAGCTTTCTTT; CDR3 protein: CASSQRGENTEAFF
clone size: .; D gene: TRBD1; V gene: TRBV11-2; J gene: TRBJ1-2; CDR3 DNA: TGTGCCAGCAGCTTGGGGTCGACAGGGAGCAAGAACTATGGCTACACCTTC; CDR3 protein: CASSLGSTGSKNYGYTF
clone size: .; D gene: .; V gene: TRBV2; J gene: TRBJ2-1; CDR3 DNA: TGTGCCAGCAAGGAGGCCTCCTACAATGAGCAGTTCTTC; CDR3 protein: CASKEASYNEQFF
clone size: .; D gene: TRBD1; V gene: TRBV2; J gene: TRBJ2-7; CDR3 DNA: TGTGCCAGCAGTGAATTAGCAGGGGGCTCCTACGAGCAGTACTTC; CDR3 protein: CASSELAGGSYEQYF
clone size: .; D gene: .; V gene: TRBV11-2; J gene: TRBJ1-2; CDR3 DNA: TGTGCCAGCAGGATATCTGGGACCTTGGAGGGCTACACCTTC; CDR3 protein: CASRISGTLEGYTF
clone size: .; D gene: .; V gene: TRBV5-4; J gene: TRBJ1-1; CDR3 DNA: TGTGCCAGCAGCTTGACAGGGAACACTGAAGCTTTCTTT; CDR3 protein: CASSLTGNTEAFF
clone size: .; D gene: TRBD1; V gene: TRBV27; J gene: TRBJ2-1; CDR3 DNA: TGTGCCAGCAGTTTATCGGCAGGGGGCAACTACAATGAGCAGTTCTTC; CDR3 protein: CASSLSAGGNYNEQFF
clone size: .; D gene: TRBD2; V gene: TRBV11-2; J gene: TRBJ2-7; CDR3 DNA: TGTGCCAGCAGCTGGACTAGCCAGGGAGCATACGAGCAGTACTTC; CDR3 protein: CASSWTSQGAYEQYF
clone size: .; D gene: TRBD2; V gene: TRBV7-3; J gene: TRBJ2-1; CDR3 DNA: TGTGCCAGCAGCCCCGGGACTACCACATACAATGAGCAGTTCTTC; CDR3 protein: CASSPGTTTYNEQFF
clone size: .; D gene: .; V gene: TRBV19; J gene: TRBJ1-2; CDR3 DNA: TGTGCCACCAAAAGGGAGGGGCGGAACTATGGCTACACCTTC; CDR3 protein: CATKREGRNYGYTF
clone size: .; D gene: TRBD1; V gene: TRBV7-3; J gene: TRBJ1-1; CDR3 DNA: TGTGCCAGCAGCATGGGGACAGGGGGAGCTGAAGCTTTCTTT; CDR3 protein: CASSMGTGGAEAFF
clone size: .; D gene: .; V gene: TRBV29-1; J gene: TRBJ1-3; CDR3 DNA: TGCAGCGGTACGAGGGGAACTGGAAACACCATATATTTT; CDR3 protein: CSGTRGTGNTIYF
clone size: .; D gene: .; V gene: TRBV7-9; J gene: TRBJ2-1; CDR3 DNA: TGTGCCAGCAGCGCCGGGATGTACAATGAGCAGTTCTTC; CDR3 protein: CASSAGMYNEQFF
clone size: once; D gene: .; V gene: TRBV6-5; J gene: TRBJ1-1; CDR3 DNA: TGTGCCAGCATCATAACGCTTGAGGAAAGTACTGAAGCTTTCTTT; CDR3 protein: CASIITLEESTEAFF
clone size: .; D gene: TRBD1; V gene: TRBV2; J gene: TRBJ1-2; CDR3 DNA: TGTGCCAGCAGTTCTGGGACAGACCCTAATGGCTACACCTTC; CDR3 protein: CASSSGTDPNGYTF
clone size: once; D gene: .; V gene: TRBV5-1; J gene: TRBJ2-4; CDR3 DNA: TGCGCCAGCAGCTTGGAACTCTCTGCGGACATTCAGTACTTC; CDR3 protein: CASSLELSADIQYF
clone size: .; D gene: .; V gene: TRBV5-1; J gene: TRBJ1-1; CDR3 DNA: TGCGCCAGCAGCTTGGGAGGTGGCACTGAAGCTTTCTTT; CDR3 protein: CASSLGGGTEAFF
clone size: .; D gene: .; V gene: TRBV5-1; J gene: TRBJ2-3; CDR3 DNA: TGCGCCAGCAGCGGGGGGACGGATAGCACAGATACGCAGTATTTT; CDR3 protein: CASSGGTDSTDTQYF
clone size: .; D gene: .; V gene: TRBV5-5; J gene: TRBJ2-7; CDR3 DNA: TGTGCCAGCAGCTTAGGTGCCGTCCCCGTCGAGCAGTACTTC; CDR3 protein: CASSLGAVPVEQYF
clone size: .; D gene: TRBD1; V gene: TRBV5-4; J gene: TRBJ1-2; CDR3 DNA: TGTGCCAGCAGCCCCACTGTGGGACAGGGGGGCGATGGCTACACCTTC; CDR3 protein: CASSPTVGQGGDGYTF
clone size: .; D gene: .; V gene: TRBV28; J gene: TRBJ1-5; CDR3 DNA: TGTGCCAGCAGCACCGACAGGAGCAATCAGCCCCAGCATTTT; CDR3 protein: CASSTDRSNQPQHF
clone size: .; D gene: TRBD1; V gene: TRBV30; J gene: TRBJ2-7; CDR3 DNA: TGTGCCTGGGACAGGGGCTTGGGCTACTTCGACGAGCAGTACTTC; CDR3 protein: CAWDRGLGYFDEQYF
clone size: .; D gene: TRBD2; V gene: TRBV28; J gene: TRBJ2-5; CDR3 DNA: TGTGCCAGCAGTTGGACTAGCGGGGGAGCCCACGAGACCCAGTACTTC; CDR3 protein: CASSWTSGGAHETQYF
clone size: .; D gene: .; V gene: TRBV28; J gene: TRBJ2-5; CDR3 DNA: TGTGCCAGCAGCTCGCCCCTCAGTAGGCAAGAGACCCAGTACTTC; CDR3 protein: CASSSPLSRQETQYF
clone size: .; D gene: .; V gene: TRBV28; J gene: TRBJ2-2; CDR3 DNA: TGTGCCAGCAGTTTTATGGGGGTGGACCTTTTAAACACCGGGGAGCTGTTTTTT; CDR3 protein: CASSFMGVDLLNTGELFF
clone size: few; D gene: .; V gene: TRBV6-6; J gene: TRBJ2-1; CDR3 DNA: TGTGCCAGCAGTCTGGGTCTCGATAGCCCCTACAATGAGCAGTTCTTC; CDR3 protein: CASSLGLDSPYNEQFF